This T cell receptor beta chain was sequenced for a study of blood T cell repertoires in COVID-19. At the level of the study: There were acute and convalescent COVID-19 samples, and they came from the United States, Italy and Spain. T cells, B-cell-depleted T cells, or PBMCs provided the cDNA or gDNA that served as material.

Data came from immunoSEQ multiplex PCR; TCRdb stores just in-frame clones and leaves some out. The sample contains 250,000 to 300,000 clones, 70% to 90% of which appear only once. Per the germline V gene, CDR1 is SGHAT and CDR2 is FQNNGV. The ends were cut back, 5 bases at V and 8 bases at J, with 13 bases in the middle. This CDR3 is built from 13 residues. Enrollees, about 18 to 89 years old, lived in 24 US areas. Participant-given clinical history determined each cohort assignment. This receptor was identified in a woman in her forties or fifties who had been exposed to COVID-19. The chain links TRBV11-2 to TRBJ1-3, with no clear D. Material for sequencing was PBMCs or T cells enriched from blood (not recorded which). CDR3 protein: CASSPRPRDTIYF. In DNA form, the CDR3 reads TGTGCCAGCAGCCCGAGACCCCGGGACACCATATATTTT.